The 5 T cell receptor beta chains presented below share a single source sample, sequenced in a study of blood T cell repertoires in COVID-19. Method: immunoSEQ multiplex PCR; TCRdb's copy keeps in-frame clones and lacks some. Of about 120,000 clones in the sample, around 89% were seen once. Material: peripheral blood. These receptor sequences come from a woman in her fifties or sixties with COVID-19, enrolled during active disease.

As DNA, the CDR3 is TGTGCCAGCAGCCTGGACAGGGTAGTCAGGGAGCAGTACTTC. The encoded protein is CASSLDRVVREQYF. The chain couples TRBV3-1 (or the pseudogene TRBV3-2) to TRBJ2-7; 8 nucleotides match TRBD1. The V gene's germline CDR1 is LGHDT and CDR2 YNNKEL (reference sequence). Trimming cost V 4 bases and J 7 bases; bases outside gene matches: 9. The CDR3 is made up of 14 amino acids.

The gene calls are TRBV6-2 or TRBV6-3 and TRBJ2-1; 7 bases are shared with TRBD2. The length of the CDR3 is 14 residues. Trimming at V came to 6 bases and at J to 2 bases, leaving 4 bases not matched to a gene. Germline V gives CDR1 MNHEY, CDR2 SVGEGT. For the CDR3, the DNA is TGTGCCAGCAGGCCTAGCGGAGCCTACAATGAGCAGTTCTTC. Translation gives CASRPSGAYNEQFF.

The chain has TRBV6-2 or TRBV6-3 and TRBJ2-5; 8 nucleotides line up with TRBD1. Germline V lookup: CDR1 MNHEY, CDR2 SVGEGT. V shed 4 bases, J shed 4 bases, and the junction held 8 bases outside the gene matches. The CDR3 loop spans 15 amino acids. CDR3 bases: TGTGCCAGCAGTTCCAGGAGGGACAGGTCAGAGACCCAGTACTTC. Protein product: CASSSRRDRSETQYF.

The V call is TRBV2, the J call TRBJ1-5; D unresolved. V lost 4 bases and J 0 bases, leaving 10 bases between the germline ends. This CDR3 region has 15 residues. Germline CDR1 and CDR2: SNHLY and FYNNEI. Here the CDR3 reads CASSAQVYSNQPQHF. The CDR3 coding sequence is TGTGCCAGCAGTGCGCAGGTGTATAGCAATCAGCCCCAGCATTTT. Based on the CDR3 plus reference TRBV2 and TRBJ1-5, the full variable domain is EPEVTQTPSHQVTQMGQEVILRCVPISNHLYFYWYRQILGQKVEFLVSFYNNEISEKSEIFDDQFSVERPDGSNFTLKIRSTKLEDSAMYFCASSAQVYSNQPQHFGDGTRLSIL.

V gene TRBV6-5 combines with J gene TRBJ2-5; D may be TRBD1 (5 bases). The V end was cut by 6 bases, the J end by 4 bases, with 9 bases between. The CDR3 length is 12 residues. Germline V gene sequence: CDR1 MNHEY, CDR2 SVGAGI. CDR3 sequence reads: CASSSGRETQYF. The CDR3 nucleotides read TGTGCCAGCAGCTCAGGGCGAGAGACCCAGTACTTC.